The present T cell receptor beta chain was sequenced within a study of OX40 agonist ivuxolimab in advanced cancers. Study as a whole: Partial responses, seen in three patients, involved one hepatocellular carcinoma and two cutaneous melanomas. Findings and caveats of the study: At 0.1 to 3.0 mg/kg and by week 6, CD4+ and CD8+ T cells in the blood had expanded clonally. Still undetermined is the antigen specificity of the expanded peripheral T cells.

Data came from immunoSEQ multiplex PCR; TCRdb stores just in-frame clones and leaves some out. The table lists 65,000 to 95,000 clones, roughly 94% of them singletons. In the case of this clone: Its specificity is unknown.

The receptor comes from an adult with an advanced solid tumor such as melanoma, head and neck, liver or kidney cancer. The sequencing used CD4+ or CD8+ T cells sorted from blood, collected in a trial of the OX40 agonist ivuxolimab.

CDR3 amino acids: CASCPLGDAYEQYF. CDR3 nucleotide sequence: TGTGCCAGCTGCCCATTAGGGGATGCCTACGAGCAGTACTTC. The chain has TRBV5-5 and TRBJ2-7; TRBD1 is a possible D gene (5 bases). Trimming pared 7 bases from V and 2 bases from J, leaving 16 bases between. Per germline, CDR1 SGHKS and CDR2 YYEKEE (reference sequence). The CDR3 has 14 amino acids. Based on the CDR3 plus reference TRBV5-5 and TRBJ2-7, the full variable domain is DAGVTQSPTHLIKTRGQQVTLRCSPISGHKSVSWYQQVLGQGPQFIFQYYEKEERGRGNFPDRFSARQFPNYSSELNVNALLLGDSALYLCASCPLGDAYEQYFGPGTRLTVT.